Shown below are 19 T cell receptor beta chains from a single sample sequenced in a study of beta chain features in type 1 diabetes. The sequenced template was cDNA made from the entire isolated RNA. Profiling relied on immunoSEQ multiplex PCR, and the TCRdb table lists in-frame clones only, not all of them. Of about 140,000 clones detected, about 7% appear once; the ten largest clones hold about 1.5%. Specimen: central memory CD4+ T cells from blood. Receptor source: a woman between 25 and 40 years old in good health.

Only a few counts were recorded for this clone. The chain has TRBV2 and TRBJ2-2; TRBD2 matches 11 bases. The CDR3 spans 14 residues. Trimming at V came to 6 bases and at J to 6 bases, leaving 3 bases not matched to a gene. Germline V lookup: CDR1 SNHLY, CDR2 FYNNEI. CDR3 amino acids: CASRALAGAGELFF. CDR3 DNA: TGTGCCAGCAGGGCACTAGCGGGAGCCGGGGAGCTGTTTTTT.

This clone has more than one count but fewer than ten. The chain is built from TRBV6-1 and TRBJ2-5; D might be TRBD2 (6 bases). The CDR3 loop spans 13 amino acids. V dropped 6 bases and J dropped 0 bases, with 8 bases sitting between them. Germline V gene sequence: CDR1 MNHNS, CDR2 SASEGT. The CDR3 coding sequence is TGTGCCAGCAGGGCGGGACACCAAGAGACCCAGTACTTC. This codes for CASRAGHQETQYF.

This clone has a count of ten or more. The chain recombines TRBV6-5 with TRBJ2-2; TRBD1 aligns across 8 bases. With V trimmed by 8 bases and J by 0 bases, 5 bases remained unmatched. The CDR3 totals 15 residues. Germline lookup yields CDR1 MNHEY and CDR2 SVGAGI. In DNA, the CDR3 is TGTGCCAGCGGTAAACAGGGGGCGAACACCGGGGAGCTGTTTTTT. It codes for CASGKQGANTGELFF.

The chain uses TRBV28 and TRBJ1-3; D might be TRBD1 (5 bases). With 5 bases removed from V and 0 bases from J, the gap between germline ends came to 14 bases. The germline V gene encodes CDR1 MDHEN and CDR2 SYDVKM. The CDR3 sequence is 16 residues long. This CDR3 reads CASSANTDISGNTIYF. The DNA of the CDR3 is TGTGCCAGCAGTGCGAATACGGACATCTCTGGAAACACCATATATTTT. The whole variable domain, remainder taken from reference TRBV28 and TRBJ1-3, is DVKVTQSSRYLVKRTGEKVFLECVQDMDHENMFWYRQDPGLGLRLIYFSYDVKMKEKGDIPEGYSVSREKKERFSLILESASTNQTSMYLCASSANTDISGNTIYFGEGSWLTVV.

This clone was found a few times. The chain is built from TRBV7-3 and TRBJ2-3; maybe TRBD2 (6 bases). V was clipped by 3 bases and J by 3 bases, with 13 bases between them. The length of the CDR3 is 15 residues. CDR1 and CDR2 from the germline V gene are SGHTA and FQGTGA. CDR3 sequence (DNA): TGTGCCAGCAGCTTCAGCTTCGGGGGTACAGATACGCAGTATTTT. Translated: CASSFSFGGTDTQYF.

There are a few counts of this clone. V usage is TRBV7-9 and J usage is TRBJ1-2; 7 bases are a match to TRBD1. This CDR3 region has 15 residues. The germline V gene encodes CDR1 SEHNR and CDR2 FQNEAQ (reference sequence). Trimming at V came to 5 bases and at J to 1 base, leaving 7 bases not matched to a gene. The CDR3, as DNA: TGTGCCAGCAGCCAAGCGACAGGGATTAACTATGGCTACACCTTC. Translating gives CASSQATGINYGYTF.

The chain employs TRBV4-2 and TRBJ2-5; a possible D gene is TRBD2 (7 bases). Trimming left V 0 bases short and J 4 bases short, with 15 bases between. Germline CDR1 LGHNA, CDR2 YNFKEQ. This CDR3 is 16 amino acids long. The CDR3 region is CASSQDGGRRGETQYF. The CDR3 DNA reads TGTGCCAGCAGCCAAGACGGGGGGCGGAGGGGAGAGACCCAGTACTTC.

This clone was seen a few times. The chain carries TRBV28 and TRBJ1-2; D unclear. The CDR3 has 12 amino acids. Trimming stripped 6 bases from V and 2 bases from J, with 7 bases between. Germline values: CDR1 MDHEN, CDR2 SYDVKM. CDR3 DNA sequence: TGTGCCAGCAGATCACAAAACTATGGCTACACCTTC. Protein sequence: CASRSQNYGYTF.

This clone showed up just a few times. V is TRBV2 and J is TRBJ1-4; 10 nucleotides line up with TRBD1. Germline-derived CDR1 and CDR2 are SNHLY and FYNNEI. The CDR3 has 14 amino acids. Trimming at V came to 8 bases and at J to 8 bases, leaving 8 bases not matched to a gene. The CDR3 is CASYRQGAWEKLFF. DNA of the CDR3: TGTGCCAGCTATCGACAGGGGGCTTGGGAAAAACTGTTTTTT.

This chain joins TRBV4-1 and TRBJ2-1; the D gene is possibly TRBD1 (5 bases). Germline-derived CDR1 and CDR2 are MGHRA and YSYEKL. V was shortened by 1 base and J by 4 bases, with 8 bases between the two germline ends. CDR3 length: 14 residues. The DNA of the CDR3 is TGCGCCAGCAGCCAAGCTGACAGTTACAATGAGCAGTTCTTC. Its translation: CASSQADSYNEQFF.

Only a few counts were recorded for this clone. DNA of the CDR3: TGCGCCAGCAGCCGCAACTCACAGGCTATTTATGGCTACACCTTC. Translation: CASSRNSQAIYGYTF. This chain uses TRBV5-1 with TRBJ1-2; possibly TRBD1 for D (5 bases). Between the trimmed V and J ends, which lost 4 bases and 5 bases, there was a span of 18 bases. The germline V gene encodes CDR1 SGHRS and CDR2 YFSETQ. CDR3 size: 15 residues.

The J gene is TRBJ2-7, the V gene TRBV10-3; 7 bases agree with TRBD1. Germline-derived CDR1 and CDR2 are ENHRY and SYGVKD. The junction had 9 bases not matched to a gene; V was cut back by 10 bases and J by 0 bases. CDR3 length: 14 residues. DNA for the CDR3: TGTGCCACCTTGGACAGGACAAGCTCCTACGAGCAGTACTTC. Protein: CATLDRTSSYEQYF.

The chain couples TRBV29-1 to TRBJ2-5; 9 nucleotides agree with TRBD2. Germline V CDR1 and CDR2: SQVTM, ANQGSEA. V was pared by 6 bases and J by 2 bases, with 7 bases of the junction left unmatched. The CDR3 loop spans 14 amino acids. CDR3 nucleotides: TGCAGCGTATGTAGCGGGAGTGCGCAAGAGACCCAGTACTTC. It encodes CSVCSGSAQETQYF.

The V gene is TRBV2, the J gene TRBJ2-1, with 11 positions matching TRBD2. CDR3 length: 15 residues. Germline V lookup: CDR1 SNHLY, CDR2 FYNNEI. The trim removed 3 bases at V and 7 bases at J, leaving 5 bases unmatched. The CDR3 DNA sequence: TGTGCCAGCAGTGATGCCACTAGCGGGAGTAATGAGCAGTTCTTC. Its protein product is CASSDATSGSNEQFF. The whole variable domain, remainder taken from reference TRBV2 and TRBJ2-1, is EPEVTQTPSHQVTQMGQEVILRCVPISNHLYFYWYRQILGQKVEFLVSFYNNEISEKSEIFDDQFSVERPDGSNFTLKIRSTKLEDSAMYFCASSDATSGSNEQFFGPGTRLTVL.

This clone was observed many times. The rearrangement links TRBV27 to TRBJ2-5; no definite D call. Germline V gene lookup returns CDR1 MNHEY and CDR2 SMNVEV (reference sequence). This CDR3 has 14 amino acids. Trimming shortened V by 4 bases and J by 5 bases, and 14 bases separated the two germline ends. CDR3 DNA: TGTGCCAGCAGTTCCCCTCTGGCCAGGGAGACCCAGTACTTC. Protein product: CASSSPLARETQYF.

J is TRBJ2-5 and V is TRBV5-6, with 10 bases fitting TRBD2. The closer fit of TRBJ2-7 to the DNA end suggests the J call may be wrong. The CDR3 is 16 amino acids. The germline V gene encodes CDR1 SGHDT and CDR2 YYEEEE. The CDR3 is CASSFILAGGSYEQYF. Written as DNA, the CDR3 is TGTGCCAGCAGCTTCATTTTAGCGGGAGGATCCTACGAGCAGTACTTC.

CDR3 sequence: CASSLGGARGYTF. The CDR3 DNA reads as TGTGCCAGCTCACTCGGCGGAGCCCGGGGCTACACCTTC. The chain has TRBV18 and TRBJ1-2, with D hard to call. The V end lost 4 bases, the J end lost 8 bases, and 14 bases lay between the germline ends. This CDR3 contains 13 residues. Germline values: CDR1 KGHSH, CDR2 LQKENI.

A few counts support this clone. The V call is TRBV6-6, the J call TRBJ2-7; maybe TRBD2 (6 bases). Trimming took off 0 bases at V and 5 bases at J, with 14 bases between the two ends. Looked up from germline, CDR1 is MNHNY and CDR2 is SVGAGI (reference sequence). The CDR3 has 15 residues. In DNA, the CDR3 is TGTGCCAGCAGTTACTCGACTGGGGGGAAACACGAGCAGTACTTC. This translates into CASSYSTGGKHEQYF.

Many counts were recorded for this clone. Other DNA sequences of this sample code for an identical CDR3. J is TRBJ1-2 and V is TRBV5-1, with 7 bases matching TRBD1. Germline assignment: CDR1 SGHRS and CDR2 YFSETQ. Trimming at V came to 4 bases and at J to 2 bases, leaving 2 bases not matched to a gene. The CDR3 totals 13 residues. The CDR3 nucleotides are TGCGCCAGCAGCCCGGGACAGAACTATGGCTACACCTTC. Translating it yields CASSPGQNYGYTF.